The clone carrying this T cell receptor (beta chain) has a handful of counts. The antigen remains unidentified. The data originate from a study of beta chain features in type 1 diabetes. Regarding the study as a whole: A closer apparent resemblance between naive, central memory and Treg TCRB repertoires was seen in patients than in healthy donors. In all four CD4+ subsets, TCRB CDR3 length was significantly, moderately reduced in type 1 diabetes. At VDJ recombination sites, type 1 diabetes patients had fewer insertions and more deleted nucleotides.

The collection from each donor was one heparinised blood draw averaging about 116 mL. Every bit of the isolated RNA underwent reverse transcription, so sequencing read expressed TCRB transcripts. Only in-frame clones appear in the TCRdb table, and some are missing; sequencing was by immunoSEQ multiplex PCR. The top ten clones hold about 0.012% of a sample with under 300,000 clones, roughly a quarter of them seen once. Germline lookup yields CDR1 SGHRS and CDR2 YFSETQ. J was trimmed by 2 bases and V by 0 bases; bases with no gene match: 4. The CDR3 consists of 16 residues. The receptor comes from a woman aged 25 to 39 with type 1 diabetes. The V and J genes are TRBV5-1 and TRBJ2-1; TRBD1 matches at 8 bases. Specimen: naive CD4+ T cells from blood. This CDR3 reads CASSLEPGQAYNEQFF. The CDR3 region has the DNA TGCGCCAGCAGCTTGGAACCGGGACAGGCCTACAATGAGCAGTTCTTC.